The 24 T cell receptor beta chains presented below share a single source sample, sequenced in a study of blood T cell repertoires in COVID-19. The assay was immunoSEQ multiplex PCR, and TCRdb's table has in-frame clones only and misses some. This repertoire shows more than 300,000 clones, over 90% found once; its top ten account for less than 4%. Sequenced sample: PBMCs or T cells enriched from blood (not recorded which). These receptors were collected from a woman in her 30s who had been exposed to COVID-19.

The rearrangement uses TRBV4-3 and TRBJ1-4; TRBD1 might be the D (5 bases). The CDR3 covers 17 residues. Germline V gene sequence: CDR1 LGHNA, CDR2 YSLEER. Trimming cost V 0 bases and J 2 bases, with 13 bases left between them. CDR3 region: CASSQDGATATNEKLFF. CDR3 in DNA: TGCGCCAGCAGCCAAGATGGGGCGACAGCGACTAATGAAAAACTGTTTTTT.

The CDR3 nucleotides read TGTGCCAGCAGTCACCTTACCGGGACTGGTCATGACTACACCTTC. It is translated as CASSHLTGTGHDYTF. This rearrangement joins TRBV28 to TRBJ1-2; D possibly corresponds to TRBD1 (5 bases). V was cut by 5 bases and J by 10 bases, with 23 bases left in between. Germline V lookup: CDR1 MDHEN, CDR2 SYDVKM. The CDR3 runs 15 residues.

CDR3: CASSFDRYGYTF. DNA for the CDR3: TGTGCCAGCAGCTTTGACAGGTATGGCTACACCTTC. The gene calls are TRBV7-2 and TRBJ1-2; the D gene is possibly TRBD1 (6 bases). V dropped 3 bases and J dropped 5 bases, with 7 bases sitting between them. Per germline, CDR1 SGHTA and CDR2 FQGNSA. The CDR3 is made up of 12 amino acids.

This clone was found a few times. V and J are TRBV29-1 and TRBJ1-1; 11 nucleotides match TRBD1. Germline trimming cut 2 bases from V and 10 bases from J; bases unmatched to any gene: 6. This CDR3 spans 13 amino acids. Germline loops: CDR1 SQVTM, CDR2 ANQGSEA. CDR3: CSVEKGQGAGAFF. The CDR3, as DNA: TGCAGCGTTGAAAAAGGACAGGGGGCTGGAGCTTTCTTT.

V gene TRBV4-1 combines with J gene TRBJ2-1, with 7 bases that match TRBD2. With 8 bases clipped from V and 7 bases from J, the junction kept 11 bases outside the gene matches. The CDR3 length is 14 residues. The germline gives CDR1 MGHRA, CDR2 YSYEKL. In DNA form, the CDR3 reads TGCGCCAGCGGGAAAGTACTAGCGTCGAATGAGCAGTTCTTC. This encodes CASGKVLASNEQFF.

V and J are TRBV11-2 and TRBJ2-5; no firm D call. The CDR3 consists of 11 residues. CDR1 and CDR2 (germline): SGHAT, FQNNGV. The germline V and J ends were trimmed by 7 bases and 5 bases, with 8 bases remaining between them. This chain's CDR3 is CASTLGETQYF. CDR3 nucleotide sequence: TGTGCCAGCACCCTCGGGGAGACCCAGTACTTC.

The chain employs TRBV25-1 and TRBJ2-3, with 9 bases lining up with TRBD1. Trimming cost V 4 bases and J 13 bases; bases outside gene matches: 12. From germline, CDR1 is MGHDK and CDR2 SYGVNS. This CDR3 has 14 residues. The CDR3 DNA reads as TGTGCCAGCAGTGGTAATATATTGGACAGGGGCGAGTATTTT. Translating it yields CASSGNILDRGEYF.

The chain recombines TRBV5-6 with TRBJ2-7; 7 bases match TRBD2. This CDR3 region has 15 residues. The germline V gene encodes CDR1 SGHDT and CDR2 YYEEEE. V shed 4 bases and J 7 bases; nucleotides not matched to a gene: 14. This CDR3 is CASSGRGLFLREQYF. CDR3 DNA: TGTGCCAGCAGCGGGAGGGGACTCTTTCTGAGGGAGCAGTACTTC.

This chain joins TRBV25-1 and TRBJ1-6, with 7 nucleotides matching TRBD1. Per germline, CDR1 MGHDK and CDR2 SYGVNS. CDR3 length: 17 residues. V trimming: 5 bases; J trimming: 6 bases; junction bases outside the gene matches: 13. The CDR3 spells CASSRRARGLINSPLHF. The DNA for the CDR3 is TGTGCCAGCAGTAGGCGGGCAAGGGGGCTTATTAATTCACCCCTCCACTTT.

The chain carries TRBV7-6 and TRBJ1-5; D is uncertain. Trimming removed 2 bases at V and 6 bases at J, with 8 bases between. CDR3 length equals 13 residues. CDR1 and CDR2 from the germline V gene are SGHVS and FNYEAQ. DNA for the CDR3: TGTGCCAGCAGCTTATTCATCGGTCAGCCCCAGCATTTT. Encoded protein: CASSLFIGQPQHF.

V and J are TRBV7-9 and TRBJ2-3; D might be TRBD2 (5 bases). Germline V gene data show CDR1 as SEHNR and CDR2 as FQNEAQ (reference sequence). V dropped 1 base and J dropped 10 bases, with 12 bases sitting between them. The CDR3 has 13 amino acids. DNA of the CDR3: TGTGCCAGCAGCTTAGAGGGCGGGTACCCGCAGTATTTT. Amino acid sequence: CASSLEGGYPQYF.

The chain has TRBV4-2 and TRBJ1-1; D remains unclear. In germline, CDR1 is LGHNA, CDR2 YNFKEQ. CDR3 length: 15 residues. V lost 5 bases and J lost 2, with 15 bases in between. CDR3 sequence: CASSAGRAGNTEAFF. The CDR3 coding sequence is TGTGCCAGCAGCGCTGGGAGGGCGGGCAACACTGAAGCTTTCTTT.

This clone was seen a few times. In the same sample, other DNA sequences code for this CDR3. The chain employs TRBV19 and TRBJ2-7; 8 bases fit TRBD1. The CDR3 covers 14 residues. Germline trimming cut 5 bases from V and 4 bases from J; bases unmatched to any gene: 7. Germline-derived CDR1 and CDR2 are LNHDA and SQIVND (reference sequence). The CDR3 nucleotides read TGTGCCAGTAGTTCCGGACAGGGTGCGTACGAGCAGTACTTC. This gives the protein CASSSGQGAYEQYF.

The gene calls are TRBV6-4 and TRBJ2-3; possible D gene TRBD1, 5 bases. The germline V gene encodes CDR1 MRHNA and CDR2 SNTAGT. This CDR3 is built from 15 residues. V was shortened by 2 bases and J by 1 base, with 10 bases between the two germline ends. The CDR3 sequence: CASSDRGGGTDTQYF. CDR3 bases: TGTGCCAGCAGTGACAGGGGTGGGGGCACAGATACGCAGTATTTT.

The CDR3 here is CASSLSRPSTYEQYF. In nucleotides, the CDR3 is TGTGCCAGCAGCTTATCCAGGCCCTCTACCTACGAGCAGTACTTC. The chain has TRBV11-2 and TRBJ2-7, with unresolved D. The germline V gene encodes CDR1 SGHAT and CDR2 FQNNGV. The CDR3 is 15 residues long. Trimming shortened V by 2 bases and J by 2 bases, and 13 bases separated the two germline ends.

The chain combines TRBV6-5 with TRBJ1-6; D not certain. The CDR3 spans 15 residues. Germline V CDR1 and CDR2: MNHEY, SVGAGI. V was cut by 0 bases and J by 8 bases, with 11 bases left in between. The CDR3 nucleotides are TGTGCCAGCAGTTACTCGATGGGCTTTGATTCACCCCTCCACTTT. This sequence encodes CASSYSMGFDSPLHF.

The V and J genes are TRBV21-1 and TRBJ1-6; TRBD1, the table's D call, lacks a check against the DNA. TRBV21-1 is classified as a pseudogene. This CDR3 spans 20 amino acids. The CDR3 loop is CASSKGGNWGQLRGNSPLHF. As DNA, the CDR3 is TGTGCCAGCAGCAAAGGAGGTAATTGGGGACAATTAAGGGGTAATTCACCCCTCCACTTT.

The DNA of the CDR3 is TGCGCCAGCAGCTGGGGGCAGGGGGAGCAGTACTTC. Translated: CASSWGQGEQYF. The chain carries TRBV5-1 and TRBJ2-7; TRBD1 is a possible D gene (6 bases). V lost 3 bases to trimming and J lost 7 bases, with 11 bases between them. Germline V gives CDR1 SGHRS, CDR2 YFSETQ. The CDR3 runs to 12 residues.

The chain uses TRBV7-9 and TRBJ1-5; D may be TRBD1 (5 bases). Trimming shortened V by 5 bases and J by 6 bases, and 14 bases separated the two germline ends. Germline CDR1 SEHNR, CDR2 FQNEAQ (reference sequence). CDR3 length: 14 amino acids. CDR3 amino acids: CASSQDGGTQPQHF. CDR3 DNA sequence: TGTGCCAGCAGCCAGGATGGGGGGACTCAGCCCCAGCATTTT.

In DNA form, the CDR3 reads TGTGCCAGCCGGAGGGAGGGATCCTCCTACGAGCAGTACTTC. Residues: CASRREGSSYEQYF. This chain links TRBV6-6 with TRBJ2-7; 7 bases agree with TRBD2. CDR3 length: 14 residues. The J segment lost 0 bases and the V segment lost 8 bases, leaving 7 bases of the junction unmatched. Germline lookup yields CDR1 MNHNY and CDR2 SVGAGI (reference sequence).

The genes are TRBV7-9 and TRBJ2-5; TRBD2 aligns across 9 bases. CDR1 and CDR2 from the germline V gene are SEHNR and FQNEAQ (reference sequence). The CDR3 spans 15 residues. V shed 0 bases, J shed 6 bases, and the junction held 5 bases outside the gene matches. Written as DNA, the CDR3 is TGTGCCAGCAGCTTAGCGGCTAGCGGGGCGCAGACCCAGTACTTC. This encodes CASSLAASGAQTQYF. The full variable domain, its missing parts supplied by reference TRBV7-9 and TRBJ2-5, is DTGVSQNPRHKITKRGQNVTFRCDPISEHNRLYWYRQTLGQGPEFLTYFQNEAQLEKSRLLSDRFSAERPKGSFSTLEIQRTEQGDSAMYLCASSLAASGAQTQYFGPGTRLLVL.

This clone has just one count. This chain connects TRBV27 to TRBJ1-6; 7 bases are a match to TRBD1. The V segment lost 5 bases and the J segment 7 bases; nucleotides outside the gene matches: 14. The CDR3 totals 17 residues. Germline values: CDR1 MNHEY, CDR2 SMNVEV (reference sequence). In DNA, the CDR3 is TGTGCCAGCAGTACTCGGACAGGTCCGATGAGGAATTCACCCCTCCACTTT. It is translated as CASSTRTGPMRNSPLHF.

The chain couples TRBV30 to TRBJ1-5; unclear D gene. CDR3 length equals 13 residues. The germline V gene has CDR1 GTSNPN and CDR2 SVGIG (reference sequence). V shed 1 base and J shed 4 bases, with 8 bases lying between them. The CDR3 loop reads CAWSARPNQPQHF. In DNA form, the CDR3 reads TGTGCCTGGAGTGCCAGGCCAAATCAGCCCCAGCATTTT. The full variable domain, rest sourced from reference TRBV30 and TRBJ1-5, is SQTIHQWPATLVQPVGSPLSLECTVEGTSNPNLYWYRQAAGRGLQLLFYSVGIGQISSEVPQNLSASRPQDRQFILSSKKLLLSDSGFYLCAWSARPNQPQHFGDGTRLSIL.

V is TRBV3-1 (or the pseudogene TRBV3-2) and J is TRBJ2-5; TRBD1 matches 7 bases. CDR1 is LGHDT, CDR2 YNNKEL, per germline (reference sequence). The trim removed 4 bases at V and 9 bases at J, leaving 8 bases unmatched. The CDR3 spans 13 residues. The CDR3: CASSPGQNRPQYF. CDR3 bases: TGTGCCAGCAGCCCGGGACAGAATCGACCCCAGTACTTC.